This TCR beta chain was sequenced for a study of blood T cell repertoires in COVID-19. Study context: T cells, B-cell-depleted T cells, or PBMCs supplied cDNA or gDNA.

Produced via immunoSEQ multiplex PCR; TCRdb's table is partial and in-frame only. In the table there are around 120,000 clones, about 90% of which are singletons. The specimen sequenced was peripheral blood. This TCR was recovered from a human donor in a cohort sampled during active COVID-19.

The CDR3 DNA reads TGTGCCAGTAGTATAAGGCAGGATTCCTACGAGCAGTACTTC. Amino acid sequence: CASSIRQDSYEQYF. This chain connects TRBV19 to TRBJ2-7; D not resolved. The V end was cut by 2 bases, the J end by 1 base, with 9 bases between. Germline V gene sequence: CDR1 LNHDA, CDR2 SQIVND (reference sequence). CDR3 length: 14 residues.